The 21 T cell receptor beta chains below all came from one sample that was sequenced in a study of T cells expressing NK-cell markers. TCRdb re-called the 5' RACE reads, yielding one record per CDR3 amino acid sequence without DNA. The data show 350,000 to 450,000 distinct CDR3 sequences, and the top ten clones hold around 5%. Source material: blood T cells: a sorted CD56 or NKG2C T cell subset, CD4+ or CD8+ T cells, or bulk PBMC T cells (not recorded which). The receptors derive from a man aged 18-70 years in good health.

V and J are TRBV29-1 and TRBJ2-5; TCRdb indicates TRBD1, and absent DNA this call remains unverified. This CDR3 has 14 residues. The germline V gene has CDR1 SQVTM and CDR2 ANQGSEA. The CDR3 region is CSVRGQGAGETQYF. Looking up the rest from reference TRBV29-1 and TRBJ2-5 gives the full variable domain: SAVISQKPSRDICQRGTSLTIQCQVDSQVTMMFWYRQQPGQSLTLIATANQGSEATYESGFVIDKFPISRPNLTFSTLTVSNMSPEDSSIYLCSVRGQGAGETQYFGPGTRLLVL.

V gene TRBV5-4 combines with J gene TRBJ2-3; the D call from TCRdb, TRBD1, cannot be confirmed without DNA. Germline V gene sequence: CDR1 SGHNT, CDR2 YYREEE (reference sequence). The CDR3 totals 13 residues. The CDR3 is CASSDRELDTQYF.

The rearrangement links TRBV20-1 to TRBJ1-1; TCRdb returns TRBD1, unconfirmable since there is no DNA. The CDR3 runs to 15 residues. Germline-derived CDR1 and CDR2 are DFQATT and SNEGSKA (reference sequence). CDR3 protein: CSASEGARSLTEAFF.

This chain links TRBV7-2 with TRBJ1-1; TCRdb outputs TRBD1, but without DNA this stays unchecked. The CDR3 covers 14 residues. CDR1 and CDR2 from the germline V gene are SGHTA and FQGNSA. The CDR3 spells CASSSRDRGPEAFF. Complete variable domain (other parts from reference TRBV7-2 and TRBJ1-1): GAGVSQSPSNKVTEKGKDVELRCDPISGHTALYWYRQSLGQGLEFLIYFQGNSAPDKSGLPSDRFSAERTGGSVSTLTIQRTQQEDSAVYLCASSSRDRGPEAFFGQGTRLTVV.

The chain recombines TRBV2 with TRBJ2-3; TCRdb calls TRBD2, which cannot be checked without DNA. Germline V lookup: CDR1 SNHLY, CDR2 FYNNEI. This CDR3 contains 14 residues. The CDR3: CASSEPAGPDTQYF.

This rearrangement joins TRBV7-2 to TRBJ2-7; TCRdb proposes TRBD2, but this gene call is untestable without DNA. The CDR3 has 15 amino acids. Germline CDR1 reads SGHTA; CDR2 reads FQGNSA. The CDR3 region is CASSLILTSGYEQYF.

The J gene is TRBJ2-3, the V gene TRBV9; with no DNA, the TCRdb D assignment of TRBD2 cannot be verified. The CDR3 extends over 17 amino acids. Germline CDR1 is SGDLS and CDR2 is YYNGEE. The CDR3 is CASTRLAGGPGTDTQYF.

CDR3 region: CASSLAGLAGTLDTGELFF. The chain couples TRBV5-1 to TRBJ2-2; TCRdb designates TRBD2, a call that cannot be tested without DNA. CDR3 size: 19 residues. Germline V gene sequence: CDR1 SGHRS, CDR2 YFSETQ.

This chain's CDR3 is CASSPTNGLAGGLETQYF. The chain uses TRBV18 and TRBJ2-5; the D gene TCRdb calls, TRBD2, cannot be checked with no DNA. This CDR3 spans 18 amino acids. CDR1 and CDR2 from the germline V gene are KGHSH and LQKENI.

The rearrangement links TRBV29-1 to TRBJ2-5; TCRdb selects TRBD1, and the lack of DNA leaves this call unchecked. Germline loops: CDR1 SQVTM, CDR2 ANQGSEA. CDR3 size: 14 residues. CDR3 sequence: CSVLGQGTSETQYF.

The V and J genes are TRBV9 and TRBJ2-3; the TCRdb D gene call, TRBD2, has no DNA to confirm it. CDR1 and CDR2 (germline): SGDLS, YYNGEE. The length of the CDR3 is 18 residues. CDR3 amino acids: CASSVHQILAGDRDTQYF.

The V and J genes are TRBV7-8 and TRBJ1-4; checking the TCRdb D call of TRBD1 is not possible without DNA. Per germline, CDR1 SGHVS and CDR2 FQNEAQ. The length of the CDR3 is 15 residues. CDR3 sequence reads: CASSLHRATNEKLFF.

The chain combines TRBV29-1 with TRBJ1-1; TCRdb indicates TRBD1, and absent DNA this call remains unverified. The CDR3 covers 16 residues. Germline-derived CDR1 and CDR2 are SQVTM and ANQGSEA. The CDR3 sequence: CSVPLRDRGLDTEAFF.

J is TRBJ2-3 and V is TRBV7-9; there is no DNA to check the TCRdb D call of TRBD2. Germline V gene lookup returns CDR1 SEHNR and CDR2 FQNEAQ (reference sequence). The CDR3 runs 17 residues. CDR3 sequence: CASSLAGTRDGTDTQYF.

This sequence joins TRBV7-2 and TRBJ2-3; TCRdb outputs TRBD1, but without DNA this stays unchecked. CDR1 and CDR2 from the germline V gene are SGHTA and FQGNSA. There are 16 residues in the CDR3. The CDR3: CASSLRGSPRTDTQYF.

The chain uses TRBV5-1 and TRBJ2-4; TCRdb proposes TRBD1, but this gene call is untestable without DNA. Germline CDR1 is SGHRS and CDR2 is YFSETQ. There are 15 residues in the CDR3. The CDR3 protein is CASSLDAAVPVIQYF.

V is TRBV9 and J is TRBJ2-2; the TCRdb D gene call, TRBD2, has no DNA to confirm it. Germline V lookup: CDR1 SGDLS, CDR2 YYNGEE. The CDR3 contains 17 residues. The CDR3 sequence: CASSVAPAGGQGGELFF. The complete variable domain, with remaining parts taken from reference TRBV9 and TRBJ2-2, reads DSGVTQTPKHLITATGQRVTLRCSPRSGDLSVYWYQQSLDQGLQFLIQYYNGEERAKGNILERFSAQQFPDLHSELNLSSLELGDSALYFCASSVAPAGGQGGELFFGEGSRLTVL.

The J gene is TRBJ2-7, the V gene TRBV6-1; TCRdb's D call, TRBD1, is unchecked because there is no DNA. Per germline, CDR1 MNHNS and CDR2 SASEGT. This CDR3 region has 14 residues. CDR3 protein: CATRPGGASYEQYF.

V is TRBV11-2 and J is TRBJ1-3. The CDR3 consists of 14 residues. Germline CDR1 and CDR2: SGHAT and FQNNGV. The CDR3 protein is CASSLSAHGNTIYF.

The CDR3 is CASSIKASGGRHGEQFF. The V gene is TRBV21-1, the J gene TRBJ2-1; checking the TCRdb D call of TRBD2 is not possible without DNA. TRBV21-1 is classified as a pseudogene. The CDR3 totals 17 residues.

The gene calls are TRBV3-1 and TRBJ2-5; checking the TCRdb D call of TRBD1 is not possible without DNA. The CDR3 is 14 residues long. Germline V lookup: CDR1 LGHDT, CDR2 YNNKEL (reference sequence). CDR3 in amino acids: CASSTQGAQETQYF.